This note documents a single T cell receptor beta chain sequence. This entry belongs to a study of TIL therapy for anti-PD-1-resistant metastatic lung cancer. Overall study context: Most patients had lung adenocarcinoma; a handful of tumors were EGFR-mutant, two ALK-rearranged; half smoked currently or formerly. Tumors carried a median about 1.5 non-synonymous mutations per megabase.

Documented time point: pre-treatment sample, taken before nivolumab and TIL therapy. Pleural nodules or supraclavicular lymph nodes made up most of the excised metastases sampled. Trimming shortened V by 11 bases and J by 4 bases, and 14 bases separated the two germline ends. The CDR3 loop spans 12 amino acids. Germline V gene lookup returns CDR1 SGHVS and CDR2 FQNEAQ. This was the immunoSEQ v3 assay. Sequencing depth was about 2 million read pairs for survey level, about 5-6 million for deep. Sequenced by immunoSEQ multiplex PCR; TCRdb stores in-frame clones only, minus some. This sample has 10,000 to 12,000 clones, with about 55% found just once.

This TCR derives from a person aged 25-79 years with non-small cell lung cancer. The sample consisted of tumor tissue, taken at baseline. This chain links TRBV7-8 with TRBJ1-1, with a possible D match to TRBD1 (5 bases). Here the CDR3 DNA reads TGTGCCTGGACGGGAGGGACCACTGAAGCTTTCTTT. Amino acids: CAWTGGTTEAFF.